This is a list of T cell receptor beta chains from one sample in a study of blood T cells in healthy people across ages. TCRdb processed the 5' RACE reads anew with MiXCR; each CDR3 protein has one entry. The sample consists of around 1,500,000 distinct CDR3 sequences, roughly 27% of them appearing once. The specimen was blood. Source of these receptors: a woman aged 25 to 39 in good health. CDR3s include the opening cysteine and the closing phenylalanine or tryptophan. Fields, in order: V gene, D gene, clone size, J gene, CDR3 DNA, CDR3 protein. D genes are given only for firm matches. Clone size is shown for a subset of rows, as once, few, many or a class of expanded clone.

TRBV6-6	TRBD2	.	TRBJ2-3	TGTGCCAGCAGAACTACAATAGCGGGAGGGCCCCGCACAGATACGCAGTATTTT	CASRTTIAGGPRTDTQYF
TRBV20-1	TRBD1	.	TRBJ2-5	TGCAGTGCTAGAGTGACAGGGGACGAAGAGACCCAGTACTTC	CSARVTGDEETQYF
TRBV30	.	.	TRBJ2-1	TGTGCCTGGAGAGCGTCAACCGGGAGAAGAGGGGGGAGCTACAATGAGCAGTTCTTC	CAWRASTGRRGGSYNEQFF
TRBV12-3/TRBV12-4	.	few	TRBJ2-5	TGTGCCAGCAGAGAGGAATCGTTAGGACGGCAAGAGACCCAGTACTTC	CASREESLGRQETQYF
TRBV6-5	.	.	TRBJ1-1	TGTGCCAGCAGTTATGAGGAGGACACTGAAGCTTTCTTT	CASSYEEDTEAFF
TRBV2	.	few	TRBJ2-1	TGTGCCAGCAGTGAGAGGTCCAGACAGGTCGGTGAGCAGTTCTTC	CASSERSRQVGEQFF
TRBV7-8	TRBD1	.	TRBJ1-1	TGTGCCAGCAGCTTACCGGGACAGGGTCTAGCTTTCTTT	CASSLPGQGLAFF
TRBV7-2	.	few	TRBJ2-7	TGTGCCAGCAGCTCCCGTAGAGGCGGGTCCTACGAGCAGTACTTC	CASSSRRGGSYEQYF
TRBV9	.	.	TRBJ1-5	TGTGTCAGCAGCGTAGGTTCCAGGTCCAATCAGCCCCAGCATTTT	CVSSVGSRSNQPQHF
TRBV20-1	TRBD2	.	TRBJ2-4	TGCAGTGCGATTGCTAGCGGGAGGTATTACAATGAGCAGTACTTC	CSAIASGRYYNEQYF
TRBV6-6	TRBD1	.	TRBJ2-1	TGTGCCACTACCCGGGACAGGGCCGCTGAGCAGTTCTTC	CATTRDRAAEQFF
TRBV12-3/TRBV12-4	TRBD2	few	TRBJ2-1	TGTGCCAGCGCCTCCGGGACTAGCGGGAGAATGGAACAGTTCTTC	CASASGTSGRMEQFF
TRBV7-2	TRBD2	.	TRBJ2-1	TGTGCCAACAGCTACAGCGGGGTATACAATGAGCAGTTCTTC	CANSYSGVYNEQFF
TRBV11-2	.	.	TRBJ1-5	TGTGCCAGCAGCCTAACAGGGAAGAATCAGCCCCAGCATTTT	CASSLTGKNQPQHF
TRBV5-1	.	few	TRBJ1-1	TGCGCCAGTAATACCGCAACAGGGCCAAACACTGAAGCTTTCTTT	CASNTATGPNTEAFF
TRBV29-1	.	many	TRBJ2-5	TGCAGCGCTGAGGGGAGGGAGACCCAGTACTTC	CSAEGRETQYF
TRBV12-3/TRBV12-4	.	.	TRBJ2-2	TGTGCCAGCAACAATGGGGCCGGGGAGCTGTTTTTT	CASNNGAGELFF
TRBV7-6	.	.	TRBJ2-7	TGTGCCAGCAGCGCGGGCCCTAGGCGCTACGAGCAGTACTTC	CASSAGPRRYEQYF
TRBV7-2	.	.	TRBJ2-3	TGTGCCAGCAGCCCGCAATCGGAGGGAGGTCATACGCAGTATTTT	CASSPQSEGGHTQYF
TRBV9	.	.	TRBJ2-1	TGTGCCAGCAGCGTTCCGACTGGGGGGGGCTGGTACAATGAGCAGTTCTTC	CASSVPTGGGWYNEQFF
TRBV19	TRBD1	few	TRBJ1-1	TGTGCCAGTAGTTCCCTTCAGGGGGGACGGACTGAAGCTTTCTTT	CASSSLQGGRTEAFF
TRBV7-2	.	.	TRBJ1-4	TGTGCCAGCAGCTTAATGGGACGGGGAAATGAAAAACTGTTTTTT	CASSLMGRGNEKLFF
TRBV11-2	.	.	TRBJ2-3	TGTGCCAGCAGCCCCCTTGTGGGTAGCACAGATACGCAGTATTTT	CASSPLVGSTDTQYF
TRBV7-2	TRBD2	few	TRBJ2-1	TGTGCCAGCAGCTTAAGGGCGGGAGGCTCCTACAATGAGCAGTTCTTC	CASSLRAGGSYNEQFF
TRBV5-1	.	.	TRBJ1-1	TGCGCCAGCAGTCTTATCACCGGGGGCACTGAAGCTTTCTTT	CASSLITGGTEAFF
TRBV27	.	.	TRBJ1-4	TGTGCCAGGGGCGTTACAACTAATGAAAAACTGTTTTTT	CARGVTTNEKLFF
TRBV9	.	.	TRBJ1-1	TGTGCCAGCAGCTCCCAGTCTGGGGGCACTGAAGCTTTCTTT	CASSSQSGGTEAFF
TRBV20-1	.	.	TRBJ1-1	TGCAGTGCTAGAGTTCCACCCAGGTTCACTGAAGCTTTCTTT	CSARVPPRFTEAFF
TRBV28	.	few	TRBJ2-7	TGTGCCAGCGGACGACATGGGGTTCGGGAGCAGTACTTC	CASGRHGVREQYF